These 6 T cell receptor beta chains came from one sample sequenced in a study of T cells in Graves' hyperthyroidism and ophthalmopathy. RNA transcripts gave rise to amplified TCR beta CDR3 regions. The HTBI primer set drove a first-round RT-PCR of the TCR CDR3. TCRdb fed the multiplex PCR reads into MiXCR, producing one record per CDR3 protein. The repertoire holds roughly 560,000 distinct CDR3 sequences, with under 15% as singletons. The specimen sequenced was blood. These receptor sequences come from a woman between 35 and 50 years old with Graves' ophthalmopathy.

This clonotype appeared a few times. The rearrangement joins TRBV5-4 to TRBJ2-7; 8 nucleotides line up with TRBD1. Germline CDR1 is SGHNT and CDR2 is YYREEE (reference sequence). The J segment lost 4 bases and the V segment lost 9 bases, leaving 12 bases of the junction unmatched. This CDR3 has 14 residues. The CDR3 coding sequence is TGTGCCACCACCCCCGGGACAGGCTTTTACGAGCAGTACTTC. Its protein is CATTPGTGFYEQYF.

The chain carries TRBV27 and TRBJ1-6; D is unclear. Germline assignment: CDR1 MNHEY and CDR2 SMNVEV (reference sequence). The CDR3 spans 14 residues. Trimming cost V 0 bases and J 10 bases, with 10 bases left between them. Written as DNA, the CDR3 is TGTGCCAGCAGTTTATCAGGGTCCGGCTCACCCCTCCACTTT. As protein: CASSLSGSGSPLHF.

At least ten counts were recorded for this clonotype. The chain carries TRBV28 and TRBJ2-5; TRBD2 is a possible D gene (5 bases). The CDR3 has 14 residues. The germline V gene has CDR1 MDHEN and CDR2 SYDVKM. Trimming left V 5 bases short and J 2 bases short, with 12 bases between. CDR3 in amino acids: CASSELGAQETQYF. CDR3 DNA sequence: TGTGCCAGCAGTGAATTGGGAGCTCAAGAGACCCAGTACTTC.

The chain links TRBV5-1 to TRBJ1-1; 7 positions match TRBD1. Per germline, CDR1 SGHRS and CDR2 YFSETQ. The CDR3 consists of 16 residues. The trim removed 4 bases at V and 7 bases at J, leaving 16 bases unmatched. The CDR3 bases are TGCGCCAGCAGCCAAGACCCGACAGGGAAGATGGGTGAAGCTTTCTTT. It specifies CASSQDPTGKMGEAFF.

There are many counts of this clonotype. The genes are TRBV29-1 and TRBJ2-7, with D possibly matching TRBD1 (6 bases). This CDR3 spans 12 amino acids. Germline CDR1 and CDR2: SQVTM and ANQGSEA. The V gene lost 4 bases and the J gene lost 3 bases, with 10 bases spanning the gap. In nucleotides, the CDR3 is TGCAGCGTTGTCGCAGGGGACTACGAGCAGTACTTC. Its translation is CSVVAGDYEQYF.

The chain combines TRBV7-2 with TRBJ2-7, with D possibly matching TRBD1 (6 bases). The CDR3 totals 14 residues. Deletions cut 5 bases from V and 2 bases from J, with 13 bases between. CDR1 and CDR2 (germline): SGHTA, FQGNSA. In nucleotides, the CDR3 is TGTGCCAGCAGCGCACGCAGGGGACCCTACGAGCAGTACTTC. It yields the protein CASSARRGPYEQYF.